A selection of T cell receptor beta chains follows, all from one sample in a study of blood T cell repertoires in COVID-19. TCRdb keeps only in-frame clones here, not all; method: immunoSEQ multiplex PCR. Counted here are about 130,000 clones, around 75% occurring once; the ten biggest clones make up around 5%. Material for sequencing was peripheral blood. These receptor sequences come from a woman in her 70s with COVID-19, enrolled during active disease. Both conserved end residues are part of each CDR3. D genes are given only for firm matches. The listing skips clone size in some rows; elsewhere it reads once, few, many or a size class.

abundance: .; d_gene: TRBD1; v_gene: TRBV27; j_gene: TRBJ1-6; CDR3aa: CASSLTTGGNSPLHF; CDR3nt: TGTGCCAGCAGTTTAACGACAGGGGGAAATTCACCCCTCCACTTT
abundance: .; d_gene: TRBD2; v_gene: TRBV6-2/TRBV6-3; j_gene: TRBJ2-3; CDR3aa: CASSYFPGGGADTQYF; CDR3nt: TGTGCCAGCAGTTACTTTCCGGGGGGGGGTGCAGATACGCAGTATTTT
abundance: .; d_gene: .; v_gene: TRBV23-1; j_gene: TRBJ1-4; CDR3aa: CASSQPQSPRGCLFF; CDR3nt: TGCGCCAGCAGTCAACCCCAATCCCCTAGGGGTTGTCTGTTTTTT
abundance: few; d_gene: .; v_gene: TRBV28; j_gene: TRBJ1-1; CDR3aa: CASSLGLGGENTEAFF; CDR3nt: TGTGCCAGCAGTTTGGGTCTCGGCGGGGAAAACACTGAAGCTTTCTTT
abundance: .; d_gene: TRBD2; v_gene: TRBV7-2; j_gene: TRBJ2-1; CDR3aa: CASSLEGSGGNNEQFF; CDR3nt: TGTGCCAGCAGCTTAGAGGGTAGCGGGGGGAACAATGAGCAGTTCTTC
abundance: .; d_gene: TRBD1; v_gene: TRBV29-1; j_gene: TRBJ1-1; CDR3aa: CSADRGINTEAFF; CDR3nt: TGCAGCGCGGACAGGGGGATTAACACTGAAGCTTTCTTT
abundance: .; d_gene: .; v_gene: TRBV27; j_gene: TRBJ1-2; CDR3aa: CASSAEGNYGYTF; CDR3nt: TGTGCCAGCAGTGCCGAGGGTAACTATGGCTACACCTTC
abundance: .; d_gene: .; v_gene: TRBV9; j_gene: TRBJ1-4; CDR3aa: CASSVAGGREKLFF; CDR3nt: TGTGCCAGCAGCGTAGCTGGCGGCCGTGAAAAACTGTTTTTT
abundance: .; d_gene: TRBD2; v_gene: TRBV5-4; j_gene: TRBJ2-1; CDR3aa: CASSQGLAENEQFF; CDR3nt: TGTGCCAGCAGCCAGGGACTAGCGGAAAATGAGCAGTTCTTC
abundance: .; d_gene: .; v_gene: TRBV3-1/TRBV3-2; j_gene: TRBJ1-3; CDR3aa: CASSPHGGRNTIYF; CDR3nt: TGTGCCAGCAGCCCCCACGGGGGGAGAAACACCATATATTTT
abundance: .; d_gene: TRBD2; v_gene: TRBV11-2; j_gene: TRBJ2-5; CDR3aa: CASSPHGLAGAETQYF; CDR3nt: TGTGCCAGCAGCCCCCATGGACTAGCGGGGGCGGAGACCCAGTACTTC
abundance: .; d_gene: .; v_gene: TRBV28; j_gene: TRBJ1-4; CDR3aa: CASSLGGSEKLFF; CDR3nt: TGTGCCAGCAGTTTGGGAGGATCTGAAAAACTGTTTTTT
abundance: .; d_gene: TRBD2; v_gene: TRBV27; j_gene: TRBJ2-3; CDR3aa: CASSHPSGGETDTQYF; CDR3nt: TGTGCCAGCAGTCACCCTTCGGGGGGAGAAACAGATACGCAGTATTTT
abundance: few; d_gene: .; v_gene: TRBV7-9; j_gene: TRBJ2-3; CDR3aa: CASSLLTDTQYF; CDR3nt: TGTGCCAGCAGCTTACTCACAGATACGCAGTATTTT
abundance: .; d_gene: .; v_gene: TRBV5-8; j_gene: TRBJ1-4; CDR3aa: CASSLQGFNEKLFF; CDR3nt: TGTGCCAGCAGCCTCCAGGGCTTCAATGAAAAACTGTTTTTT
abundance: .; d_gene: TRBD1; v_gene: TRBV23-1; j_gene: TRBJ2-7; CDR3aa: CASSQSDIGQGYEQYF; CDR3nt: TGCGCCAGCAGTCAATCCGACATCGGACAGGGGTACGAGCAGTACTTC
abundance: .; d_gene: .; v_gene: TRBV2; j_gene: TRBJ2-7; CDR3aa: CASSPSDTSSYEQYF; CDR3nt: TGTGCCAGCAGTCCGTCAGATACCAGCTCCTACGAGCAGTACTTC
abundance: .; d_gene: TRBD1; v_gene: TRBV27; j_gene: TRBJ2-7; CDR3aa: CASSDPGTGGSYEQYF; CDR3nt: TGTGCCAGCAGTGACCCCGGGACAGGGGGCTCTTACGAGCAGTACTTC
abundance: .; d_gene: TRBD2; v_gene: TRBV7-2; j_gene: TRBJ2-5; CDR3aa: CASSPGTRGLQETQYF; CDR3nt: TGTGCCAGCAGCCCCGGGACTAGGGGCCTCCAAGAGACCCAGTACTTC
abundance: .; d_gene: .; v_gene: TRBV7-8; j_gene: TRBJ2-7; CDR3aa: CASSPVRQGWNYEQYF; CDR3nt: TGTGCCAGCAGCCCCGTAAGGCAGGGATGGAACTACGAGCAGTACTTC
abundance: .; d_gene: .; v_gene: TRBV3-1/TRBV3-2; j_gene: TRBJ1-2; CDR3aa: CASSQDLPVGGYGYTF; CDR3nt: TGTGCCAGCAGCCAAGATCTCCCCGTGGGGGGCTATGGCTACACCTTC
abundance: .; d_gene: TRBD1; v_gene: TRBV19; j_gene: TRBJ1-6; CDR3aa: CASSSRWTGAGINSPLHF; CDR3nt: TGTGCCAGTAGTTCCCGCTGGACAGGGGCAGGGATAAATTCACCCCTCCACTTT